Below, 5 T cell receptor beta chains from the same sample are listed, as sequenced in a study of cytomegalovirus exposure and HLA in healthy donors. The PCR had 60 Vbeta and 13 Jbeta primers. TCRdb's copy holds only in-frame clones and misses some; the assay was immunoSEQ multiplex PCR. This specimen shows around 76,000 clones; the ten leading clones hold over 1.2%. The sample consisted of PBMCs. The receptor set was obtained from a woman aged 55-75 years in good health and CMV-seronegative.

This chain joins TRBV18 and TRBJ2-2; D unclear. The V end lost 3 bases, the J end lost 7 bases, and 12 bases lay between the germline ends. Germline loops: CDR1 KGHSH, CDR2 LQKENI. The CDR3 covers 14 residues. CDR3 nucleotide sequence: TGTGCCAGCTCACCTGACTCTAATGGCGGGGAGCTGTTTTTT. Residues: CASSPDSNGGELFF.

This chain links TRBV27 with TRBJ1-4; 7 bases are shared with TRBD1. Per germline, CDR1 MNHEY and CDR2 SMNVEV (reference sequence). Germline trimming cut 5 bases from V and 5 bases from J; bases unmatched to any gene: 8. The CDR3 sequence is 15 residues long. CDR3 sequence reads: CASSPPGQINEKLFF. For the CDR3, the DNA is TGTGCCAGCAGTCCGCCGGGACAGATAAATGAAAAACTGTTTTTT.

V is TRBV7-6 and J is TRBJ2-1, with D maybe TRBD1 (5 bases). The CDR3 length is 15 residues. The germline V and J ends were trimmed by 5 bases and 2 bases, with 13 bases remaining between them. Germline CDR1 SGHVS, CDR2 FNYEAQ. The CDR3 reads CASSEAWGTYNEQFF. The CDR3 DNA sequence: TGTGCCAGCAGCGAGGCCTGGGGCACCTACAATGAGCAGTTCTTC.

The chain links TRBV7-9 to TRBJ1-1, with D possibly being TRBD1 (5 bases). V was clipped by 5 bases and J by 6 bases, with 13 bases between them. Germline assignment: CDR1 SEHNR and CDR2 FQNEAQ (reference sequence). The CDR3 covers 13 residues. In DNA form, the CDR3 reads TGTGCCAGCAGCCCCCTAACAGGACCTGAAGCTTTCTTT. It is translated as CASSPLTGPEAFF.

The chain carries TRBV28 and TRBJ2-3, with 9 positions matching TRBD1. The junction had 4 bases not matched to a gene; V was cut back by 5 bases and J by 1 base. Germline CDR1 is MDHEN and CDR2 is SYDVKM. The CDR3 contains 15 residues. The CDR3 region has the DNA TGTGCCAGCAGTCTACGACAGGGGGGCACAGATACGCAGTATTTT. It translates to CASSLRQGGTDTQYF.